What follows describes a single T cell receptor beta chain. Trimming removed 4 bases from V and 9 bases from J, with 22 bases in between. Germline V lookup: CDR1 GTSNPN, CDR2 SVGIG (reference sequence). The CDR3 loop spans 15 amino acids. The data were taken from a study of blood T cell repertoires in COVID-19. Sequenced by immunoSEQ multiplex PCR; TCRdb stores in-frame clones only, minus some. In the table there are just under 250,000 clones, about 89% of which are singletons. This receptor was obtained from a woman aged 25 to 39 who had recovered from COVID-19. The sample was PBMCs or T cells enriched from blood (not recorded which). The chain links TRBV30 to TRBJ2-1; D perhaps matches TRBD2 (5 bases). This chain's CDR3 is CAWTSPGVGGGEQFF. DNA of the CDR3: TGTGCCTGGACCTCCCCTGGGGTTGGCGGAGGTGAGCAGTTCTTC.